This T cell receptor beta chain was identified in a study of memory B cells and T cells in multiple sclerosis (dated by TCRdb to between 2018 and 2020). In terms of the full investigation: In multiple sclerosis patients, the study set the TCR beta repertoires of autoproliferating peripheral T cells against those of T cells infiltrating brain lesions. TCR sequencing involved a couple of multiple sclerosis patients from whom brain lesions at autopsy or brain-infiltrating cells from biopsy were available. Paper-wide results and their limitations: Clone-set sizes varied between compartments, which affected the numbers of shared clonotypes and made normalization necessary.

After CFSE-labeled PBMCs were cultured without any stimulus, the autoproliferating (CFSEdim) and non-proliferating (CFSEhi) T cell fractions were each sequenced on their own. A total of approximately 48 million CFSE-labeled PBMCs were cultured for seven to eight days without stimulus, and replicate wells were then pooled. PBMCs were labeled with roughly 0.5 uM CFSE and cultured without exogenous stimuli in serum-free AIM-V medium. Before use, PBMCs were isolated by Ficoll density gradient centrifugation and cryopreserved. Live 7-AAD-negative cells were sorted on a FACSAria III, washed with PBS, and frozen at -80 degrees C as dry pellets. The immunoSEQ Platform was used to amplify TCRbeta CDR3 regions from extracted genomic DNA. The immunoSEQ assay combined multiplex PCR with high-throughput sequencing and a vendor bioinformatics pipeline. The paper's processing steps were these. After discarding non-productive sequences and any CDR3s under 4 amino acids in length, clonotype frequencies were recalculated for each sample. In immunoSEQ Analyzer 2.0, a clonotype counted as shared when the CDR3 amino acid, V gene and J gene sequences were identical. Repertoire overlap was normalized by dividing shared clonotype counts by the product of both clone-set sizes, scaled by 1000 into arbitrary units. The source is immuneACCESS, and TCRdb retained only in-frame sequences with V and J called. Part of the clones is not carried over; for the studies checked, unresolved V genes explain less than half of this, and the remainder is unexplained. V and J calls and clone size are copied from that table; D and trimming were computed from the DNA. The sample table lists roughly 45,000 clones, roughly 80% of them with a count of one. Clones ranked in the top ten supply about 1.1% of the sample.

As concerns this clone: The antigen this receptor binds is unknown. No much larger clone is present one base from it, and per-base qualities are unavailable.

Per the germline V gene, SGDLS is the CDR1 and YYNGEE is the CDR2. Including the terminal cysteine and phenylalanine, the CDR3 comprises 14 residues. Only the CDR3 part of the read is kept: 42 bases, read in frame from the first base. V ends up 4 bases short and J 6 bases short, with an unmatched junction base count of 10. The chain is encoded by TRBV9 joined to TRBJ2-7; TRBD1 agrees with 7 junctional bases. The source is a human donor with multiple sclerosis. The specimen was PBMCs from blood kept in culture. The sequenced DNA: TGTGCCAGCAGCCCCTCCGGACAGGCACGCGAGCAGTACTTC. It translates as CASSPSGQAREQYF.